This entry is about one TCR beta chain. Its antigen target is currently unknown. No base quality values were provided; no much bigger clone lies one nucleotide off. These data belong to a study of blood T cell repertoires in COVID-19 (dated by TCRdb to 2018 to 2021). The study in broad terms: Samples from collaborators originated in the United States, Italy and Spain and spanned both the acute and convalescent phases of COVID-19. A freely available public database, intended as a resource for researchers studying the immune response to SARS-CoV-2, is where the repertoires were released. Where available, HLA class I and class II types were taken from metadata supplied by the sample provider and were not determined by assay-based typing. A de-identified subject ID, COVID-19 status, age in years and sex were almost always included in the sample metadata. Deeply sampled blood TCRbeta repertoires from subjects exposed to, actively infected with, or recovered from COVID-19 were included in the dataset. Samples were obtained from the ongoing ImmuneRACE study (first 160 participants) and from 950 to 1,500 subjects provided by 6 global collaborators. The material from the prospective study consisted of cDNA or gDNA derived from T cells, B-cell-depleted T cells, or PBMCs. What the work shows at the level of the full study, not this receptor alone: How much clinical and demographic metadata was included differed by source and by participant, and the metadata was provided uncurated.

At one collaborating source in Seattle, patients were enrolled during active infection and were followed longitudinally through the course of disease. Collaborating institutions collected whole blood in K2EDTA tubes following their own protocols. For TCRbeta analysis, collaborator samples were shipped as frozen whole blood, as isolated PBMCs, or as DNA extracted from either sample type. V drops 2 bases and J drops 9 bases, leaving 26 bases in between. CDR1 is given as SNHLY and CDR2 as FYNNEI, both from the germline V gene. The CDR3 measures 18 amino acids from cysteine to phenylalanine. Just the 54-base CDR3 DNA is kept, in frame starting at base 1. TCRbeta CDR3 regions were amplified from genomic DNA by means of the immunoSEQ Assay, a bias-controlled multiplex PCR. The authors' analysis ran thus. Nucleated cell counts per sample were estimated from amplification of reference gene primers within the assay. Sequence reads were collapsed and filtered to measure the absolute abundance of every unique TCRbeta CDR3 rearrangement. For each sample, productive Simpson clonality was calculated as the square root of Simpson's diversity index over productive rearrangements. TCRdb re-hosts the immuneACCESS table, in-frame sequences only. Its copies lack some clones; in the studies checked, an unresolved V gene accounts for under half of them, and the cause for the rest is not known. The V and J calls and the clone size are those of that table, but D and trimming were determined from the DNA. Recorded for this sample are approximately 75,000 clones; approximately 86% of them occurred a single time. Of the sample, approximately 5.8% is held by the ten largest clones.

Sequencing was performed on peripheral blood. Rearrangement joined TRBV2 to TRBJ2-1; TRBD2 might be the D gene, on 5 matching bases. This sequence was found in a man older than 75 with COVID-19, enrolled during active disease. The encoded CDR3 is CASSEKSHLAPARGEQFF. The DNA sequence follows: TGTGCCAGCAGTGAAAAATCCCACCTAGCACCAGCACGGGGTGAGCAGTTCTTC.